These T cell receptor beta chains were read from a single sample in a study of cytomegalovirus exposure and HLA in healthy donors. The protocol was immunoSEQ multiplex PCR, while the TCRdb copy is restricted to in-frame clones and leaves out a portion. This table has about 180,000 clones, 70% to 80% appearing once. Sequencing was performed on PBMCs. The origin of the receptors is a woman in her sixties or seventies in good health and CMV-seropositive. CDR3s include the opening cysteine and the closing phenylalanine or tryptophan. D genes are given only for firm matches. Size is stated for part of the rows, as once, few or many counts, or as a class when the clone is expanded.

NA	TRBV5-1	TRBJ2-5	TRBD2	TGCGCCAGCAGCTTCGGGAGCGGGAGGGCCTCGGAGACCCAGTACTTC	CASSFGSGRASETQYF
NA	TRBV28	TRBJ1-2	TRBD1	TGTGCCAGCAGTAGTTCCGGGACAGGGGGTAACTATGGCTACACCTTC	CASSSSGTGGNYGYTF
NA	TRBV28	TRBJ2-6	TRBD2	TGTGCCAGCACGGGAGCACTTGGGACTAGCGGGACGACTGTGGCCTCTGGGGCCAACGTCCTGACTTTC	CASTGALGTSGTTVASGANVLTF
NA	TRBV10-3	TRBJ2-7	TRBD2	TGTGCCATCAGTAGCACTAGCGGGAGGGCCTACGAGCAGTACTTC	CAISSTSGRAYEQYF
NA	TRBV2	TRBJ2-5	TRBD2	TGTGCCAGCACACGGGAGGGCCGGGAGACCCAGTACTTC	CASTREGRETQYF
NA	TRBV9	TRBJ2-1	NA	TGTGCCAGCAGCGTTTGGCCCAATCCCCCAAATGAGCAGTTCTTC	CASSVWPNPPNEQFF
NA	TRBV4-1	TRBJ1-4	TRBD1	TGCGCCAGCAGGGCTCAGGGGGCTTCGGGAAAACTGTTTTTT	CASRAQGASGKLFF
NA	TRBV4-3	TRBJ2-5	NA	TGCGCCAGCAGCCAAAATGGTCGGGGGAACGGAGAGACCCAGTACTTC	CASSQNGRGNGETQYF
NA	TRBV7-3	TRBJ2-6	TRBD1	TGTGCCAGCAGCGCAACCCACACAGGGGGCTCTGGGGCCAACGTCCTGACTTTC	CASSATHTGGSGANVLTF
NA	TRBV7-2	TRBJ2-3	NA	TGTGCCAGCGGCCGTGACTCATCGGATACGCAGTATTTT	CASGRDSSDTQYF
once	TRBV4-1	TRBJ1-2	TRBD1	TGCGCCAGCAGCCAAGATCTGGGGACAGGGGGCTATGGCTACACCTTC	CASSQDLGTGGYGYTF
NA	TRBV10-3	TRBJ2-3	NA	TGTGCCACCATGGGGCTAGAGGGCACAGATACGCAGTATTTT	CATMGLEGTDTQYF
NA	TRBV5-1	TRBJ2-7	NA	TGCGCCAGCAGCTTGGGACAGTCTTCCTCCTACGAGCAGTACTTC	CASSLGQSSSYEQYF
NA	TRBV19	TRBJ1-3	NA	TGTGCCAGTAGCCAACAATTGGACTCCTCGGGAAACACCATATATTTT	CASSQQLDSSGNTIYF